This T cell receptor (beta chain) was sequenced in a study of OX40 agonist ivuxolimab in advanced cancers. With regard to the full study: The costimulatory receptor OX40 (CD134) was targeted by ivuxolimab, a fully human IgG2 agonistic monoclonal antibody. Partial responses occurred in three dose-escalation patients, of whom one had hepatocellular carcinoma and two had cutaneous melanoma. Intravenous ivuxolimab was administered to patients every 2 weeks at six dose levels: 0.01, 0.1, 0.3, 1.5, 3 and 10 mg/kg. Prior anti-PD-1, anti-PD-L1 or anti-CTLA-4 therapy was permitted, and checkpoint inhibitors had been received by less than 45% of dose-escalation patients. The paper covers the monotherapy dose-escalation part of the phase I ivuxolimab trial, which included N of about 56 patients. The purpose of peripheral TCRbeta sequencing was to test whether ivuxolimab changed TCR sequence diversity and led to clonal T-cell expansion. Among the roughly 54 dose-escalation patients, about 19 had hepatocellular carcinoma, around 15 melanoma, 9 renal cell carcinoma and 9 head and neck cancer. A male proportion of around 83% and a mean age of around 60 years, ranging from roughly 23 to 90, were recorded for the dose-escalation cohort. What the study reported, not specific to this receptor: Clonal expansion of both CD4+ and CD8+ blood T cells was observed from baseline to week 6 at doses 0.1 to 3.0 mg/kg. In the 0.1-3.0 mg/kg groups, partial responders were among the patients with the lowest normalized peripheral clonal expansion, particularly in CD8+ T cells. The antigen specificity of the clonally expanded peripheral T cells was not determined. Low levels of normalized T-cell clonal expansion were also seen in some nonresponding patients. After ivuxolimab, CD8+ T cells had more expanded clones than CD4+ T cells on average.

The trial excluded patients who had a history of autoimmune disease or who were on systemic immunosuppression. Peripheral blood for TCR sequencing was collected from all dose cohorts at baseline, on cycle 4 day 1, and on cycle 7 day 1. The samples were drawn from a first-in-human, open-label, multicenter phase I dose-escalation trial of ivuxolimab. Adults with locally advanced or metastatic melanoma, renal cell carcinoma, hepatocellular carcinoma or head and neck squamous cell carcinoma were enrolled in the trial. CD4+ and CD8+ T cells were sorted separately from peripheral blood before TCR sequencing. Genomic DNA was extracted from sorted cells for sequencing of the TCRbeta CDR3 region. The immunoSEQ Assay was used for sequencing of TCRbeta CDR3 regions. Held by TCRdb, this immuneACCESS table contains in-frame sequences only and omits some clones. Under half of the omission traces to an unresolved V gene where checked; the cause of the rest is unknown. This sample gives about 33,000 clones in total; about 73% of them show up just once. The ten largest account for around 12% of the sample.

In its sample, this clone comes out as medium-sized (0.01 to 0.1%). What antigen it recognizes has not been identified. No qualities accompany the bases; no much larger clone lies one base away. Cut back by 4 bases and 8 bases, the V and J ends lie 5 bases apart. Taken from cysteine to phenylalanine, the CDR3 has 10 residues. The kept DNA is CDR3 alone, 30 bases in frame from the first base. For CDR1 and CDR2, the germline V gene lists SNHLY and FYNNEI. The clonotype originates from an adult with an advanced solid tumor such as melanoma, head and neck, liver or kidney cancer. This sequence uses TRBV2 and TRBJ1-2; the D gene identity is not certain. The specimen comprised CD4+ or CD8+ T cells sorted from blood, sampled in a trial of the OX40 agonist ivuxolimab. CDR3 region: CASSASGYTF. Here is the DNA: TGTGCCAGCAGTGCATCCGGCTACACCTTC.